This entry features one T cell receptor beta chain sequence. Source study methods: Estimated nucleated cell counts came from reference gene primer amplification. Method: immunoSEQ multiplex PCR; TCRdb's copy keeps in-frame clones and lacks some. For V, J and clone size, that table is used; D and trimming come from the DNA. The sample contains around 150,000 clones, roughly 89% of which appear only once. The data are from a study of blood T cell repertoires in COVID-19. As for the study in general: Samples of COVID-19 (acute and convalescent) were obtained from the United States, Italy and Spain. The cDNA or gDNA used as material had been derived from T cells, B-cell-depleted T cells, or PBMCs.

Trimming took 1 base from V and 6 from J, leaving 7 bases between them. The CDR3 extends over 13 amino acids. Germline V gene data show CDR1 as SGHDN and CDR2 as FVKESK. The gene calls are TRBV14 and TRBJ1-5; maybe TRBD1 (5 bases). The sample consisted of peripheral blood. This TCR came from a woman in her 40s with acute or convalescent COVID-19. DNA for the CDR3: TGTGCCAGCAGCCAAGGGAGGGGTCAGCCCCAGCATTTT. This encodes CASSQGRGQPQHF. Drawing the rest from reference TRBV14 and TRBJ1-5, the complete variable domain is EAGVTQFPSHSVIEKGQTVTLRCDPISGHDNLYWYRRVMGKEIKFLLHFVKESKQDESGMPNNRFLAERTGGTYSTLKVQPAELEDSGVYFCASSQGRGQPQHFGDGTRLSIL.